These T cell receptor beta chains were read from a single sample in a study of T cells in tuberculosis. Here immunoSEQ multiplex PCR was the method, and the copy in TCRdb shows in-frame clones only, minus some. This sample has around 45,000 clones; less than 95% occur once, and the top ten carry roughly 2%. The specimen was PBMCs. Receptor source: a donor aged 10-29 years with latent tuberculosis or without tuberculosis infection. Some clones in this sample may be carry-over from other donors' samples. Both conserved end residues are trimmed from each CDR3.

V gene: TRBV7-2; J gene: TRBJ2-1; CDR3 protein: ASSSLLAGGYNEQF
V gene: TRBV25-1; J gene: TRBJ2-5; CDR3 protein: ASSEQQETQY
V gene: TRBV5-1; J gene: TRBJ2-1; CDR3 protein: ASSLVLGGAHNEQF
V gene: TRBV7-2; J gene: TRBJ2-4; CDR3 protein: ASSLRNIQY
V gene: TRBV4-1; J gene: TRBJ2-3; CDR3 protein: ASSQDLAGGVADTQY
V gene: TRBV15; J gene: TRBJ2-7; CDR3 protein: ATSRDSGGESYEQY
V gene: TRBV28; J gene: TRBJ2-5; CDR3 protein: ASSLGGADQETQY
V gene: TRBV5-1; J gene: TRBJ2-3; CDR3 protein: ASSLNGGRDTDTQY
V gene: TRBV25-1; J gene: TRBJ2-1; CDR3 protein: ASSPPGNYYNEQF
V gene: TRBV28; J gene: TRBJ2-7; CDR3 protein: ASSSYDNAYEQY
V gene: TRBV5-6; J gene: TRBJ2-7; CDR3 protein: ASSFLLAGGYAEQY
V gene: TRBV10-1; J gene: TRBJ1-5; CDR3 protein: ASRGPGQRLGPQH
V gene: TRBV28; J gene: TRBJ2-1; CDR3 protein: ASSQPSGISYNEQF
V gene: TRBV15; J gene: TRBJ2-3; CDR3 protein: ATSRLGTSGHTDTQY
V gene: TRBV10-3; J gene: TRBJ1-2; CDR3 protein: AARDGGFGNYGYT
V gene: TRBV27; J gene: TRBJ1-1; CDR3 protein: ASSLGSTTEAF
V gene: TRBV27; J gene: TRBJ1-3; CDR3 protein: ASSFTGLGTIY
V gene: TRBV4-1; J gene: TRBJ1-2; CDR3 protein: ASSQVDRAGYT
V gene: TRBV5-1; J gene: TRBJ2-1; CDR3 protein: ASSLGGAGDEQF
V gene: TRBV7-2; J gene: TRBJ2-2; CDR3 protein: ASSLVSGQAGELF
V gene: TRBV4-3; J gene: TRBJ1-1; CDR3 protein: ASSQAVGTEAF
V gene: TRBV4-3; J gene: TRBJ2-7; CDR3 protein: ASSPFAGIAASGSPYEQY
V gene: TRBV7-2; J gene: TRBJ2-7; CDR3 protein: ASSRTSGSYEQY
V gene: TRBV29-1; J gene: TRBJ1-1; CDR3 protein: SVAADSAF
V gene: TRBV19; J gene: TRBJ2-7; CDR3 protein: ASSMILRGNYEQY
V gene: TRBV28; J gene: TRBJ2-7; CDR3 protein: ASSPPTYEQY
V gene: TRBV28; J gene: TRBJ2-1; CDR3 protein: ASSFPSGGVQLYNEQF
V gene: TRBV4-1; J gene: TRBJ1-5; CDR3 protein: ASSQESGGGSNQPQH
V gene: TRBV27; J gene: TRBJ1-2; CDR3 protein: ASTNSNRGTNGYT
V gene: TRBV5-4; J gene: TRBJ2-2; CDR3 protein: ASSQQTGPTGELF
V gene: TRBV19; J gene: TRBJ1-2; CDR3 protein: ASSMSGNGESGYT
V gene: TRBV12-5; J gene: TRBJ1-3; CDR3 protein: ASGLLTGQGSAGNTIY
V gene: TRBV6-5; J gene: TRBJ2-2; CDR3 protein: ASTRGAWGELF
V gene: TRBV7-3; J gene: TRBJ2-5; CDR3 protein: ASSLRLGLEETQY
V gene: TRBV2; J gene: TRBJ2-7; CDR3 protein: ASSRDRATYEQY
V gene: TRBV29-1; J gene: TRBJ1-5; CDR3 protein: SVQDRESQPQH
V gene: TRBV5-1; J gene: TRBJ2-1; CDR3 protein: ASSEQGGLLNEQF
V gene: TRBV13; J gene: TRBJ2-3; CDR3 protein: ASSPQGTGASTDTQY
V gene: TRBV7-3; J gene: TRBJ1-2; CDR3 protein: ASSSIRTGSGYT
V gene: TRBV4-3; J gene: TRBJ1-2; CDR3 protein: ASSPGDRVQFGYT
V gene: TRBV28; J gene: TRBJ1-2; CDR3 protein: ASSPTGTGWDGYT
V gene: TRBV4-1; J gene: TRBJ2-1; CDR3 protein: ASSQSGGVSSYNEQF
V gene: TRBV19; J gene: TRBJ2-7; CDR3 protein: ASSPASSGLDEQY
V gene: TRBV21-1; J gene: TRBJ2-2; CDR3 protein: ASSKLRVVNTGELF
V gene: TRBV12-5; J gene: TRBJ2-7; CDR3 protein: ASGLAGYPRGFYEQY
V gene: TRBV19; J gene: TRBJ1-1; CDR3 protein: ASSIPKGGSGTEAF
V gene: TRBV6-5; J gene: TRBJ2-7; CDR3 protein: ASSYGTGNEQY
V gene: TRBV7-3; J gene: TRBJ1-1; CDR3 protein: ASSPRGGLNTEAF
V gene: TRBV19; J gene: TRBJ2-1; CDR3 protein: ASMGLAGGGVANEQF
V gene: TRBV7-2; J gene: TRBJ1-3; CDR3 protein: ASTAYALSGNTIY
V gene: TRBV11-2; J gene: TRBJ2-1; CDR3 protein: ASSKRLVYNEQF
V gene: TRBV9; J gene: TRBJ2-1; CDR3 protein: ASSVDITGWNEQF
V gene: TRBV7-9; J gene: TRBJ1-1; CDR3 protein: ASSFTGLTEAF
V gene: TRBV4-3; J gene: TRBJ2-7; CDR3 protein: ASSQGPYQRVYEQY
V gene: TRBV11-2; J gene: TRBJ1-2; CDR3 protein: ASSLKTGGGYGYT
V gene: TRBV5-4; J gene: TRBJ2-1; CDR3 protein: ASSLTANEQF
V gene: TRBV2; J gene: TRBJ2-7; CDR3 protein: ASTLGGGVTYEQY